Described below is a single TCR beta chain sequence and its context. The specificity of this receptor is unknown. No much larger clone exists at a distance of one base, and base qualities are not known. This sample is part of a study of post-analysis software for immune sequencing data (dated by TCRdb to 2014 to 2015). For the wider study: The recorded disease courses included relapsing-remitting, secondary progressive and progressive-relapsing multiple sclerosis, and some patients had no subtype annotation. A subset of samples was prepared in parallel using single-end sample barcoding, then pooled and co-amplified after Illumina adapter ligation. The patient repertoires were compared against approximately ten previously published healthy control repertoires obtained from donors aged about 6 to 26 years. Results the study describes overall, beyond this receptor: Multiple sclerosis patients had significantly lower normalized Chao1 diversity than controls, a result that suggests substantial peripheral T-cell clonal expansion. When samples were clustered directly using the F measure, samples prepared in the same batch co-clustered strongly, which prompted a batch-effect correction. Significantly higher frequencies in patients than in controls were found for several TRBV segments, including TRBV5-6, TRBV5-1 and TRBV20-1. The multiple sclerosis patient group was slightly younger than the control group.

Library method: PCR. The listed sequencing device is Illumina HiSeq 2500. Unique molecular identifiers were incorporated into TCR beta cDNA libraries to reduce PCR and sequencing biases. Some 500,000 cDNA molecules were obtained for every 1 to 10 million input T cells, so each molecule roughly corresponded to one T cell. The same protocol used for the earlier healthy control dataset was applied to prepare and sequence the patient libraries. Within a given batch, samples were prepared together, multiplexed and sequenced on the same HiSeq lane. As for the original processing: MIGEC was used to process the raw barcoded reads, and molecular identifier groups with only a single read were discarded before consensus assembly and CDR3 extraction. Clonotype tables were post-analysed with VDJtools, and diversity was normalized by down-sampling all datasets to the smallest sample size. Repertoire overlap clustering matched CDR3 amino acid but not nucleotide sequences to correct batch-related cross-sample contamination. Using fastp trimming at Q25 and MiXCR clonotype assembly, TCRdb reanalyzed the public sequencing data and kept in-frame beta chains. Rows are combined by CDR3 protein, so each entry shows the most common genes and DNA. The V and J calls follow TCRdb's processing rather than the paper's. For this sample the table gives about 460,000 distinct CDR3 sequences, of which approximately 45% were detected only once. The biggest ten clones account for 9.5% to 13% of the sample.

To demonstrate the VDJtools post-analysis software, TCR beta repertoires were profiled from the peripheral blood of roughly 14 young patients with multiple sclerosis. The multiple sclerosis patients were children and adolescents between roughly 6 and 17 years of age. At the junction V is shortened by 6 bases and J by 2 bases; bases outside the gene matches: 10. Counted from cysteine to phenylalanine, this CDR3 has 15 amino acids. Only the CDR3 part of the read is kept: 45 bases, read in frame from the first base. The source material was blood. This TCR came from a girl under 18 with multiple sclerosis. The receptor chain draws on TRBV12-3 or TRBV12-4 and TRBJ2-7; 7 junctional bases match TRBD1. The CDR3 protein is CASSLIGQATYEQYF. The DNA sequence is given as TGTGCCAGCAGCCTCATTGGACAGGCCACCTACGAGCAGTACTTC.